This passage covers 22 T cell receptor beta chains from one sample sequenced in a study of breast tumors, draining lymph nodes, adjacent tissues. TCRdb processed the multiplex PCR reads anew with MiXCR; each CDR3 protein has one entry. The sample includes 100,000 to 150,000 distinct CDR3 sequences, about 20% of them seen just once. Axillary draining lymph nodes of breast cancer patients supplied the node samples. Source material: axillary lymph node tissue. These TCRs come from a female donor with breast cancer. Some clones in this sample may be carry-over from other donors' samples.

This clonotype turned up a few times. One base away lies a much larger clone, so this may be a sequencing read error. The CDR3 ends on some other residue instead of the conserved phenylalanine or tryptophan, so this is likely a read error. The rearrangement links TRBV7-2 to TRBJ1-2; no clear D. The V and J ends lost 5 bases and 2 bases respectively, with 12 bases between them. Looked up from germline, CDR1 is SGHTA and CDR2 is FQGNSA. This CDR3 has 14 residues. The CDR3 bases are TGTGCCAGCAGCGCCCCTCCAGCCAACTATGGCTACACCCTC. The encoded protein is CASSAPPANYGYTL.

The chain uses TRBV3-1 and TRBJ2-1; maybe TRBD2 (7 bases). CDR1 LGHDT and CDR2 YNNKEL come from the germline V gene (reference sequence). The CDR3 spans 16 residues. Trimming took 0 bases from V and 7 from J, leaving 16 bases between them. Here the CDR3 reads CASSQDPRGAKNEQFF. In DNA form, the CDR3 reads TGTGCCAGCAGCCAAGATCCTCGGGGGGCTAAGAATGAGCAGTTCTTC.

This clonotype was seen many times. V gene TRBV7-2 combines with J gene TRBJ2-3, with D uncertain. The CDR3 totals 11 residues. Per the germline V gene, CDR1 is SGHTA and CDR2 is FQGNSA. V was shortened by 2 bases and J by 6 bases, with 3 bases between the two germline ends. In DNA form, the CDR3 reads TGTGCCAGCAGCTTATATGATACGCAGTATTTT. It yields the protein CASSLYDTQYF.

In regard to this clonotype: Just one base apart from a much larger clone, this may be a read error. The gene calls are TRBV7-2 and TRBJ2-1; TRBD1 matches 10 bases. Germline lookup yields CDR1 SGHTA and CDR2 FQGNSA. The V and J ends lost 3 bases and 5 bases, in that order; junction bases with no gene match: 4. The CDR3 consists of 15 residues. For the CDR3, the DNA is TGTGCCAGCAGCTTTCTGACAGGGGGCGACAATGAGCAGTTCTTC. Encoded protein: CASSFLTGGDNEQFF.

This clonotype was seen many times. The V and J genes are TRBV9 and TRBJ1-6, with D unresolved. Germline V gene lookup returns CDR1 SGDLS and CDR2 YYNGEE. Trimming shortened V by 3 bases and J by 5 bases, and 6 bases separated the two germline ends. CDR3 length equals 13 residues. The chain's CDR3 is CASSAGHNSPLHF. In DNA, the CDR3 is TGTGCCAGCAGCGCCGGGCATAATTCACCCCTCCACTTT.

This clonotype was found many times. The chain carries TRBV5-1 and TRBJ2-7; TRBD1 matches 8 bases. Germline trimming cut 0 bases from V and 4 bases from J; bases unmatched to any gene: 6. The V gene's germline CDR1 is SGHRS and CDR2 YFSETQ. The CDR3 covers 15 residues. The chain's CDR3 is CASSLAGGPQYEQYF. The CDR3 coding sequence is TGCGCCAGCAGCTTGGCAGGGGGCCCCCAGTACGAGCAGTACTTC. Supplemented by reference TRBV5-1 and TRBJ2-7, the full variable domain reads KAGVTQTPRYLIKTRGQQVTLSCSPISGHRSVSWYQQTPGQGLQFLFEYFSETQRNKGNFPGRFSGRQFSNSRSEMNVSTLELGDSALYLCASSLAGGPQYEQYFGPGTRLTVT.

This clonotype was seen many times. The chain uses TRBV18 and TRBJ2-5; 9 bases match TRBD1. This CDR3 has 15 residues. Per the germline V gene, CDR1 is KGHSH and CDR2 is LQKENI. Trimming took 0 bases from V and 5 from J; bases not matched to a gene: 4. Here the CDR3 DNA reads TGTGCCAGCTCACCACCAGGTGACAGGGGGGAGACCCAGTACTTC. It encodes CASSPPGDRGETQYF. Combining the CDR3 with reference TRBV18 and TRBJ2-5 gives the whole variable domain NAGVMQNPRHLVRRRGQEARLRCSPMKGHSHVYWYRQLPEEGLKFMVYLQKENIIDESGMPKERFSAEFPKEGPSILRIQQVVRGDSAAYFCASSPPGDRGETQYFGPGTRLLVL.

This clonotype came up many times. The CDR3 DNA sequence: TGCAGTGCCCACCCCTCGGGAGGTACAGATACGCAGTATTTT. This encodes CSAHPSGGTDTQYF. V is TRBV20-1 and J is TRBJ2-3; 7 nucleotides match TRBD2. The CDR3 is 14 amino acids. Germline lookup yields CDR1 DFQATT and CDR2 SNEGSKA (reference sequence). The V and J ends lost 6 bases and 3 bases, in that order; junction bases with no gene match: 9.

There are many counts of this clonotype. This chain joins TRBV12-3 or TRBV12-4 and TRBJ2-2, with D tentatively TRBD1 or TRBD2 (7 bases each). This CDR3 has 16 residues. V shed 3 bases and J shed 4 bases, with 15 bases lying between them. The CDR3 DNA sequence: TGTGCCAGCAGTTTTGGGCAGGGGGGGAGCACCGGGGAGCTGTTTTTT. The encoded protein is CASSFGQGGSTGELFF.

CDR3 region: CSVEEPGQETQYF. The CDR3 coding sequence is TGCAGCGTTGAAGAACCGGGGCAAGAGACCCAGTACTTC. The chain couples TRBV29-1 to TRBJ2-5; a weak D match, TRBD2 (5 bases). The CDR3 has 13 amino acids. Per germline, CDR1 SQVTM and CDR2 ANQGSEA. Trimming removed 0 bases at V and 2 bases at J, with 7 bases between. The full variable domain, its missing parts supplied by reference TRBV29-1 and TRBJ2-5, is SAVISQKPSRDICQRGTSLTIQCQVDSQVTMMFWYRQQPGQSLTLIATANQGSEATYESGFVIDKFPISRPNLTFSTLTVSNMSPEDSSIYLCSVEEPGQETQYFGPGTRLLVL.

The table lists this clonotype with many counts. The genes are TRBV20-1 and TRBJ2-1; 8 nucleotides align to TRBD2. The J segment lost 2 bases and the V segment lost 6 bases, leaving 6 bases of the junction unmatched. This CDR3 has 14 amino acids. CDR1 and CDR2 (germline): DFQATT, SNEGSKA (reference sequence). The CDR3 loop reads CSARIAGTYNEQFF. The CDR3 DNA sequence: TGCAGTGCCCGGATAGCGGGAACCTACAATGAGCAGTTCTTC.

On this clonotype: A much larger clone is a single base away; this may be a read error. The chain recombines TRBV7-9 with TRBJ1-3; D may be TRBD1 (6 bases). Looked up from germline, CDR1 is SEHNR and CDR2 is FQNEAQ (reference sequence). CDR3 length: 13 amino acids. CDR3 sequence: CASSFPQGNAIYF. DNA for the CDR3: TGTGCCAGCAGCTTCCCACAGGGAAACGCCATATATTTT.

This clonotype has ten or more counts. V gene TRBV3-1 combines with J gene TRBJ2-7, with TRBD1 identical over 10 bases. Germline V gene lookup returns CDR1 LGHDT and CDR2 YNNKEL (reference sequence). V lost 1 base to trimming and J lost 7 bases; unmatched junction nucleotides: 7. This CDR3 has 15 amino acids. The DNA for the CDR3 is TGTGCCAGCAGCCAAGGGGGACAGGGGAGTCGAGAGCAGTACTTC. It specifies CASSQGGQGSREQYF.

This chain links TRBV12-3 or TRBV12-4 with TRBJ1-1; a possible D gene is TRBD1 (5 bases). The CDR3 contains 15 residues. Trimming removed 0 bases from V and 4 bases from J, with 12 bases in between. CDR3 in DNA: TGTGCCAGCAGTTTAGCGGGACGGGGACCCACTGAAGCTTTCTTT. It is translated as CASSLAGRGPTEAFF.

The table lists this clonotype with many counts. The rearrangement uses TRBV5-1 and TRBJ2-2; 7 bases are a match to TRBD1. V lost 6 bases to trimming and J lost 0 bases; unmatched junction nucleotides: 2. Germline V gene lookup returns CDR1 SGHRS and CDR2 YFSETQ. The CDR3 consists of 14 residues. Written as DNA, the CDR3 is TGCGCCAGCACCGGGACAGCGAACACCGGGGAGCTGTTTTTT. Amino acid sequence: CASTGTANTGELFF.

This clonotype is medium-sized in the sample. This chain joins TRBV20-1 and TRBJ2-3; D is unresolved. Trimming pared 2 bases from V and 8 bases from J, leaving 14 bases between. The length of the CDR3 is 13 residues. From germline, CDR1 is DFQATT and CDR2 SNEGSKA (reference sequence). CDR3 sequence (DNA): TGCAGTGCTAGACGTCAGGCCTTAGGTACGCAGTATTTT. It translates to CSARRQALGTQYF.

The sample holds many counts of this clonotype. The CDR3 DNA follows: TGTGCCAGCAGTGCCGGGGCTGGTTACCCCGGGGAGCTGTTTTTT. Translated, it gives CASSAGAGYPGELFF. The rearrangement joins TRBV6-4 to TRBJ2-2; D could derive from TRBD1 or TRBD2 (5 bases each). The CDR3 runs to 15 residues. Deletions cut 4 bases from V and 6 bases from J, with 15 bases between. Germline CDR1 is MRHNA and CDR2 is SNTAGT.

This clonotype was counted ten times or more. The rearrangement uses TRBV7-6 and TRBJ2-7, with D possibly being TRBD2 (6 bases). Germline CDR1 SGHVS, CDR2 FNYEAQ. CDR3 size: 15 residues. The germline V and J ends were trimmed by 2 bases and 3 bases, with 14 bases remaining between them. The CDR3, as DNA: TGTGCCAGCAGCTTACTCGCGGGGCAGATCTACGAGCAGTACTTC. Translating it yields CASSLLAGQIYEQYF.

The sample holds many counts of this clonotype. CDR3 nucleotides: TGTGCCAGCAGTCCCCGACAGGGACTCTACGAGCAGTACTTC. Protein: CASSPRQGLYEQYF. The chain recombines TRBV6-1 with TRBJ2-7, with D possibly being TRBD1 (7 bases). Trimming left V 5 bases short and J 3 bases short, with 14 bases between. CDR3 length equals 14 residues. Per germline, CDR1 MNHNS and CDR2 SASEGT.

This clonotype was seen many times. The rearrangement uses TRBV27 and TRBJ1-6; D is uncertain. The V end lost 5 bases, the J end lost 0 bases, and 11 bases lay between the germline ends. The CDR3 covers 16 residues. Germline assignment: CDR1 MNHEY and CDR2 SMNVEV (reference sequence). CDR3 coding DNA: TGTGCCAGCAGTCCCCTGACAAGCTCCTATAATTCACCCCTCCACTTT. This codes for CASSPLTSSYNSPLHF.

Many counts were recorded for this clonotype. The chain has TRBV7-2 and TRBJ2-1, with D tentatively TRBD1 or TRBD2 (5 bases each). Trimming cost V 3 bases and J 12 bases, with 15 bases left between them. CDR3 length: 13 residues. Germline V gene sequence: CDR1 SGHTA, CDR2 FQGNSA. CDR3 amino acids: CASSFSLEGRQFF. Here the CDR3 DNA reads TGTGCCAGCAGCTTTAGTCTTGAGGGGCGGCAGTTCTTC. Full variable domain (remainder filled in from reference TRBV7-2 and TRBJ2-1): GAGVSQSPSNKVTEKGKDVELRCDPISGHTALYWYRQSLGQGLEFLIYFQGNSAPDKSGLPSDRFSAERTGGSVSTLTIQRTQQEDSAVYLCASSFSLEGRQFFGPGTRLTVL.

With respect to this clonotype: This sequence may be a read error, since a much larger clone differs from it by one base. Because the CDR3 is missing its conserved closing phenylalanine or tryptophan, this is likely a read error. The rearrangement uses TRBV3-1 and TRBJ2-2; D may be TRBD2 (7 bases). The germline gives CDR1 LGHDT, CDR2 YNNKEL (reference sequence). Trimming left V 2 bases short and J 5 bases short, with 12 bases between. This CDR3 has 15 amino acids. The CDR3 is CASSQQGRGTGELFL. CDR3 nucleotides: TGTGCCAGCAGCCAACAGGGGAGGGGTACCGGGGAGCTGTTTCTT.